The sequence of this TCR beta chain was determined in a study of blood T cell repertoires in COVID-19. Study overall: Samples representing acute and convalescent COVID-19 were sourced from the United States, Italy and Spain. PBMCs, B-cell-depleted T cells, or T cells provided the cDNA or gDNA that made up the material.

There are 13 residues in the CDR3. Germline V lookup: CDR1 SGHRS, CDR2 YFSETQ. The V gene end was trimmed by 4 bases and the J gene end by 1 base; junction bases not matched to a gene: 2. This clone was seen only a few times. This CDR3 is also generated by other DNA sequences in the sample. In the original workflow: From reference gene primer amplification, estimates of nucleated cell counts were derived. Profiled with immunoSEQ multiplex PCR; TCRdb holds only in-frame clones, not every one. From that table come the V and J calls and clone size; the DNA was used to work out D and trimming. In the table there are roughly 100,000 clones, 82% of which are singletons.

The clonotype was recovered from a man between 60 and 75 years old with acute or convalescent COVID-19. This chain connects TRBV5-1 to TRBJ2-7; TRBD1 agrees at 7 bases. Input material: peripheral blood. This chain's CDR3 is CASSLTGSYEQYF. As DNA, the CDR3 is TGCGCCAGCAGCCTGACAGGGTCCTACGAGCAGTACTTC.